The 32 T cell receptor beta chains in this list originate from one sample, sequenced in a study of Ad26.COV2.S vaccination and SARS-CoV-2 variants. Treatment reported: 19 received Ad26.COV2.S at low or high dose, single or two shots; several received placebo; per-sample allocation not given. Day 63 after the first injection of vaccine or placebo was the sampling time. Measured with immunoSEQ multiplex PCR; TCRdb has only the in-frame clones, and not every one. The sample has approximately 480,000 clones, approximately 88% seen once. This material consisted of peripheral blood, taken in a trial of Ad26.COV2.S vaccine versus placebo. The receptors stem from a person between 18 and 59 years old who received the Ad26.COV2.S COVID-19 vaccine or a placebo.

The V and J genes are TRBV4-3 and TRBJ2-1; no clear D gene. In germline, CDR1 is LGHNA, CDR2 YSLEER. Trimming removed 0 bases from V and 5 bases from J, with 8 bases in between. The CDR3 covers 14 residues. For the CDR3, the DNA is TGCGCCAGCAGCCAAGACGGAACTGACAATGAGCAGTTCTTC. Its protein product is CASSQDGTDNEQFF.

The chain links TRBV5-1 to TRBJ1-6, with TRBD1 matching over 8 bases. V lost 3 bases to trimming and J lost 4 bases; unmatched junction nucleotides: 6. Germline V gene lookup returns CDR1 SGHRS and CDR2 YFSETQ. The CDR3 is made up of 16 amino acids. The CDR3 nucleotides are TGCGCCAGCAGCTGGTCGGGACAGGCATATAATTCACCCCTCCACTTT. Translating gives CASSWSGQAYNSPLHF.

The chain has TRBV6-5 and TRBJ1-2; 9 bases fit TRBD1. The CDR3 contains 13 residues. Unmatched junction bases numbered 4, after V lost 1 base and J lost 10 bases. Per germline, CDR1 MNHEY and CDR2 SVGAGI. The CDR3, as DNA: TGTGCCAGCAGTTACTGGGACAGGGAACACTACACCTTC. Amino acid sequence: CASSYWDREHYTF.

The V call is TRBV19, the J call TRBJ2-2, with D tentatively TRBD2 (5 bases). The CDR3 loop spans 13 amino acids. V dropped 8 bases and J dropped 5 bases, with 12 bases sitting between them. Germline V gene sequence: CDR1 LNHDA, CDR2 SQIVND (reference sequence). CDR3 bases: TGTGCCAGTTTCACCTGGAGGACCGGGGAGCTGTTTTTT. Translating gives CASFTWRTGELFF.

The chain has TRBV30 and TRBJ2-3, with D maybe TRBD2 (5 bases). Germline V gene data show CDR1 as GTSNPN and CDR2 as SVGIG (reference sequence). The length of the CDR3 is 11 residues. CDR3 protein: CAYDYTDTQYF. CDR3 nucleotides: TGTGCTTATGACTACACAGATACGCAGTATTTT.

The chain uses TRBV20-1 and TRBJ2-7, with a possible D match to TRBD2 (5 bases). Germline V gene lookup returns CDR1 DFQATT and CDR2 SNEGSKA (reference sequence). CDR3 length: 10 residues. V lost 6 bases to trimming and J lost 6 bases, with 9 bases between them. CDR3 bases: TGCAGTGCAGCTAGCTCCGAGCAGTACTTC. Its translation: CSAASSEQYF.

The chain is built from TRBV7-6 and TRBJ1-1, with D possibly matching TRBD1 (6 bases). Trimming removed 5 bases at V and 2 bases at J, with 15 bases between. Germline V gene lookup returns CDR1 SGHVS and CDR2 FNYEAQ. The CDR3 has 15 residues. The CDR3 reads CASSRGLRSNTEAFF. The CDR3 region has the DNA TGTGCCAGCAGCCGGGGGCTACGGTCAAACACTGAAGCTTTCTTT.

This clone was seen a handful of times. The chain recombines TRBV11-3 with TRBJ1-1, with 7 positions matching TRBD1. Trimming removed 4 bases from V and 0 bases from J; junction bases left unmatched: 8. Germline-derived CDR1 and CDR2 are SGHNT and YENEEA. The CDR3 consists of 16 residues. The CDR3 reads CASSWSDRRVNTEAFF. Written as DNA, the CDR3 is TGTGCCAGCAGCTGGTCGGACAGGCGGGTGAACACTGAAGCTTTCTTT.

This clone was observed a few times. In the same sample, other DNA sequences code for this CDR3. The rearrangement joins TRBV30 to TRBJ1-4, with 9 bases lining up with TRBD1. CDR3 length equals 15 residues. Germline V gives CDR1 GTSNPN, CDR2 SVGIG (reference sequence). Trimming cost V 4 bases and J 4 bases; bases outside gene matches: 7. CDR3 loop: CAWTLGDRDNEKLFF. CDR3 coding DNA: TGTGCCTGGACCCTCGGGGACAGGGATAATGAAAAACTGTTTTTT.

The chain is built from TRBV3-1 (or the pseudogene TRBV3-2) and TRBJ2-3; D unclear. V was clipped by 4 bases and J by 5 bases, with 16 bases between them. Germline CDR1 and CDR2: LGHDT and YNNKEL (reference sequence). The CDR3 has 15 residues. The CDR3 sequence: CASSLTGPGKDTQYF. The DNA of the CDR3 is TGTGCCAGCAGCCTCACCGGGCCTGGTAAAGATACGCAGTATTTT.

The chain joins TRBV14 to TRBJ2-3, with 9 bases that match TRBD1. CDR1 SGHDN and CDR2 FVKESK come from the germline V gene. CDR3 size: 15 residues. V trimming: 0 bases; J trimming: 4 bases; junction bases outside the gene matches: 2. CDR3 in DNA: TGTGCCAGCAGCCAAGATGGGACAGGGCCAGATACGCAGTATTTT. Protein: CASSQDGTGPDTQYF. Variable domain in full (rest from reference TRBV14 and TRBJ2-3): EAGVTQFPSHSVIEKGQTVTLRCDPISGHDNLYWYRRVMGKEIKFLLHFVKESKQDESGMPNNRFLAERTGGTYSTLKVQPAELEDSGVYFCASSQDGTGPDTQYFGPGTRLTVL.

This clone has a single count. This chain connects TRBV3-1 (or the pseudogene TRBV3-2) to TRBJ2-3; D remains unclear. CDR1 is LGHDT and CDR2 is YNNKEL in the germline V gene (reference sequence). V gave up 2 bases and J gave up 4 bases, with 10 bases separating them. The CDR3 is 14 amino acids. In DNA, the CDR3 is TGTGCCAGCAGCCAATTGGAGAGTCCAGATACGCAGTATTTT. Translation gives CASSQLESPDTQYF.

The genes are TRBV19 and TRBJ2-1; no clear D. Per the germline V gene, CDR1 is LNHDA and CDR2 is SQIVND (reference sequence). V shed 3 bases and J shed 4 bases, with 13 bases lying between them. The CDR3 totals 15 residues. The CDR3 sequence: CASSIEIAVYNEQFF. DNA for the CDR3: TGTGCCAGTAGTATTGAGATTGCGGTGTACAATGAGCAGTTCTTC.

In the case of this clone: The junction departs from germline at one end; a sequencing error may be responsible. The genes are TRBV7-2 and TRBJ1-6; D is perhaps TRBD1 (6 bases). CDR1 is SGHTA, CDR2 FQGNSA, per germline. The CDR3 is 13 amino acids. DNA of the CDR3: TGTGCCAGCAGCCGCATCGCCGGGACAACCTTCGACTTT. Encoded protein: CASSRIAGTTFDF.

J is TRBJ2-1 and V is TRBV30; 11 bases align to TRBD2. Germline assignment: CDR1 GTSNPN and CDR2 SVGIG (reference sequence). After removal of 8 bases from V and 4 bases from J, the junction contained 7 bases not matched to a gene. The CDR3 runs 14 residues. The CDR3 DNA is TGTGCCGGTAGAAGGACTAGCGGGTACAATGAGCAGTTCTTC. This codes for CAGRRTSGYNEQFF.

V is TRBV5-4 and J is TRBJ2-5, with 12 bases fitting TRBD2. The ends lost 4 bases at V and 2 bases at J; junction bases unmatched: 0. The germline gives CDR1 SGHNT, CDR2 YYREEE (reference sequence). The CDR3 totals 14 residues. CDR3 nucleotides: TGTGCCAGCAGCGGGACTAGCGGGCAAGAGACCCAGTACTTC. It yields the protein CASSGTSGQETQYF.

The CDR3 spells CASSQREGRGEQFF. The CDR3 bases are TGTGCCAGCTCGCAGCGGGAGGGCCGGGGTGAGCAGTTCTTC. The chain employs TRBV7-3 and TRBJ2-1; 10 bases fit TRBD2. Germline CDR1 reads SGHTA; CDR2 reads FQGTGA. V lost 8 bases to trimming and J lost 9 bases; unmatched junction nucleotides: 10. The CDR3 extends over 14 amino acids.

CDR3 sequence: CASSQVTAAEAFF. In DNA, the CDR3 is TGTGCCAGCAGCCAAGTTACGGCAGCTGAAGCTTTCTTT. V is TRBV4-2 and J is TRBJ1-1; the D is unclear. The CDR3 sequence is 13 residues long. The germline V and J ends were trimmed by 1 base and 6 bases, with 9 bases remaining between them. Germline V CDR1 and CDR2: LGHNA, YNFKEQ.

J is TRBJ2-2 and V is TRBV27; 13 bases agree with TRBD2. V lost 5 bases, J lost 6 bases, and 9 bases stayed unmatched. CDR1 and CDR2 (germline): MNHEY, SMNVEV (reference sequence). The length of the CDR3 is 17 residues. The CDR3 here is CASSRRGTSGTPGELFF. For the CDR3, the DNA is TGTGCCAGCAGTCGACGGGGGACTAGCGGGACCCCCGGGGAGCTGTTTTTT.

In this sample, this clone turned up once. The chain is built from TRBV19 and TRBJ1-5; D remains unclear. This CDR3 contains 14 residues. Germline V gene lookup returns CDR1 LNHDA and CDR2 SQIVND (reference sequence). The V end was cut by 2 bases, the J end by 7 bases, with 12 bases between. The chain's CDR3 is CASSISNGRQPQHF. CDR3 DNA: TGTGCCAGTAGTATATCTAATGGGCGGCAGCCCCAGCATTTT.

The J gene is TRBJ2-4, the V gene TRBV7-9, with D maybe TRBD2 (6 bases). The CDR3 is made up of 15 amino acids. Germline V lookup: CDR1 SEHNR, CDR2 FQNEAQ (reference sequence). The V end lost 3 bases, the J end lost 0 bases, and 9 bases lay between the germline ends. The CDR3 DNA reads TGTGCCAGCAGCTTGGAAGCGGGAGCCAAAAACATTCAGTACTTC. Translation: CASSLEAGAKNIQYF.

The rearrangement joins TRBV6-5 to TRBJ1-2, with D possibly TRBD1 on 6 matching bases. Trimming removed 6 bases at V and 6 bases at J, with 11 bases between. There are 12 residues in the CDR3. Germline CDR1 reads MNHEY; CDR2 reads SVGAGI. DNA for the CDR3: TGTGCCAGCAGCTCGACAGGAGATGGCTACACCTTC. Amino acid sequence: CASSSTGDGYTF.

This chain links TRBV4-2 with TRBJ2-2, with D uncertain. CDR1 LGHNA and CDR2 YNFKEQ come from the germline V gene. V was cut by 7 bases and J by 0 bases, with 12 bases left in between. The CDR3 is 15 residues long. CDR3 in DNA: TGTGCCAGCAAGGTTGCGAATACGAACACCGGGGAGCTGTTTTTT. Translating it yields CASKVANTNTGELFF.

As for this clone: The junction departs from the called germline gene at one end, perhaps through a read error. The genes are TRBV5-5 and TRBJ1-2; 9 bases fit TRBD1. The CDR3 has 14 amino acids. CDR1 and CDR2 (germline): SGHKS, YYEKEE (reference sequence). CDR3 amino acids: CASSGPGTGPWSGF. DNA of the CDR3: TGTGCCAGCAGCGGACCCGGGACAGGGCCCTGGAGTGGCTTC.

The chain uses TRBV4-2 and TRBJ2-7, with D hard to call. The length of the CDR3 is 15 residues. Germline CDR1 is LGHNA and CDR2 is YNFKEQ. Trimming took off 1 base at V and 3 bases at J, with 13 bases between the two ends. CDR3 sequence reads: CASSQVGILSYEQYF. The CDR3, as DNA: TGTGCCAGCAGCCAAGTGGGGATTTTAAGCTACGAGCAGTACTTC.

This chain joins TRBV30 and TRBJ1-2, with 7 bases matching TRBD1. V was clipped by 3 bases and J by 5 bases; unmatched bases: 3. The CDR3 runs 12 residues. CDR1 is GTSNPN and CDR2 is SVGIG in the germline V gene (reference sequence). The CDR3 region is CAWRQGRYGYTF. The CDR3 nucleotides are TGTGCCTGGAGACAGGGGAGGTATGGCTACACCTTC.

This chain uses TRBV19 with TRBJ2-7; tentative D call: TRBD2 (5 bases). V lost 1 base, J lost 3 bases, and 13 bases lay in between. There are 15 residues in the CDR3. Germline CDR1 is LNHDA and CDR2 is SQIVND (reference sequence). CDR3 in DNA: TGTGCCAGTAGTATAGCTGTGGCGGGCTACTACGAGCAGTACTTC. Amino acids: CASSIAVAGYYEQYF. The variable domain in full, with the rest retrieved from reference TRBV19 and TRBJ2-7, is DGGITQSPKYLFRKEGQNVTLSCEQNLNHDAMYWYRQDPGQGLRLIYYSQIVNDFQKGDIAEGYSVSREKKESFPLTVTSAQKNPTAFYLCASSIAVAGYYEQYFGPGTRLTVT.

V usage is TRBV30 and J usage is TRBJ1-1, with D maybe TRBD1 (5 bases). V lost 2 bases to trimming and J lost 7 bases, with 14 bases between them. CDR1 is GTSNPN, CDR2 SVGIG, per germline (reference sequence). The CDR3 runs to 13 residues. CDR3 coding DNA: TGTGCCTGGAGTCTGCTGGGGCGCGGTGAAGCTTTCTTT. It translates to CAWSLLGRGEAFF.

This rearrangement joins TRBV5-3 to TRBJ1-5; TRBD1 agrees at 9 bases. TRBV5-3 belongs to the ORF category, with a function that is uncertain. The CDR3 loop spans 14 amino acids. V shed 7 bases and J 2 bases; nucleotides not matched to a gene: 4. The CDR3 DNA reads as TGTGCCAGACCGGGACAGGGTTGCAATCAGCCCCAGCATTTT. This gives the protein CARPGQGCNQPQHF.

V usage is TRBV28 and J usage is TRBJ2-7; 8 positions agree with TRBD2. Per germline, CDR1 MDHEN and CDR2 SYDVKM. This CDR3 is built from 15 residues. J lost 0 bases, V lost 5 bases, and 6 bases had no gene match. The CDR3 here is CASSLAGGSSYEQYF. The CDR3 coding sequence is TGTGCCAGCAGTCTGGCGGGAGGTTCCTCCTACGAGCAGTACTTC.

The J gene is TRBJ1-5, the V gene TRBV12-3 or TRBV12-4; D possibly corresponds to TRBD1 (5 bases). The CDR3 sequence is 13 residues long. With 6 bases removed from V and 5 bases from J, the gap between germline ends came to 11 bases. CDR3: CASSRVGDQPQHF. The CDR3 DNA sequence: TGTGCCAGCAGCAGGGTGGGGGATCAGCCCCAGCATTTT.

CDR3 nucleotides: TGTGCCAGCTCACGGCAGAACTATGGCTACACCTTC. Its translation is CASSRQNYGYTF. This chain uses TRBV18 with TRBJ1-2; no clear D gene. Looked up from germline, CDR1 is KGHSH and CDR2 is LQKENI. V gave up 4 bases and J gave up 2 bases, with 5 bases separating them. This CDR3 contains 12 residues.